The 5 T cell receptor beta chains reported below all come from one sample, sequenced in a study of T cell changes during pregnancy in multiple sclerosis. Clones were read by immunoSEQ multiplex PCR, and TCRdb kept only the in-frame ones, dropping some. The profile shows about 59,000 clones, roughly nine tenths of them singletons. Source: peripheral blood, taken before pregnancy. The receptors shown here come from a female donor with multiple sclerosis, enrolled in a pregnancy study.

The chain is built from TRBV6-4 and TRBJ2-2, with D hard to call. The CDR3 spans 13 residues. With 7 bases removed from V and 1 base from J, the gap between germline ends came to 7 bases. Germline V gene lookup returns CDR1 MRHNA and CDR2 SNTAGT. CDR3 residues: CASTGRNTGELFF. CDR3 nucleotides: TGTGCCAGCACAGGCCGGAACACCGGGGAGCTGTTTTTT.

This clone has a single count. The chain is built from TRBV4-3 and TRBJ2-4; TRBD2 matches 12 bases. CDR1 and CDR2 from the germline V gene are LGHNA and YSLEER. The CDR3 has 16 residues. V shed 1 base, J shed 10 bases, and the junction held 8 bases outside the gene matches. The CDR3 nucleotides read TGCGCCAGCAGCCAAGTAGGTGGGCTAGCGGGGGGGATTCAGTACTTC. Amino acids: CASSQVGGLAGGIQYF.

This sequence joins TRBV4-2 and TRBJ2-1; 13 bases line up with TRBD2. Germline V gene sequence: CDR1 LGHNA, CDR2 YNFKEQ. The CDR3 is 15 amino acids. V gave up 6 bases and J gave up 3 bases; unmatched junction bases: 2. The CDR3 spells CASSTSGGGYNEQFF. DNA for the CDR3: TGTGCCAGCAGTACTAGCGGGGGGGGCTACAATGAGCAGTTCTTC.

The CDR3 is CASSQGYSYEQYF. The CDR3 DNA sequence: TGTGCCAGCAGTCAGGGCTACTCCTACGAGCAGTACTTC. The genes are TRBV6-6 and TRBJ2-7; possibly TRBD1 for D (5 bases). The CDR3 is 13 amino acids. Per the germline V gene, CDR1 is MNHNY and CDR2 is SVGAGI (reference sequence). V gave up 5 bases and J gave up 0 bases, with 8 bases separating them.

Written as DNA, the CDR3 is TGCAGCGCAACGAGGACAGGGGGCTCCTACGAGCAGTACTTC. Translating it yields CSATRTGGSYEQYF. The V call is TRBV29-1, the J call TRBJ2-7, with 10 positions matching TRBD1. CDR1 and CDR2 (germline): SQVTM, ANQGSEA. The CDR3 is 14 residues long. J lost 0 bases, V lost 7 bases, and 6 bases had no gene match.